The subject of this entry is one T cell receptor (beta chain). As yet, its antigen is unknown. Germline V gene lookup returns CDR1 MGHRA and CDR2 YSYEKL. V lost 2 bases and J lost 9, with 26 bases in between. The CDR3 totals 18 residues. The data belong to a study of blood T cells in healthy people across ages. Using a J-beta primer mix together with a sample-barcoded 5' primer, a second PCR was run for 7 to 11 cycles. Tagging of each cDNA molecule was performed by a template-switch adaptor with 12 random nucleotides. A single record per CDR3 protein comes from TCRdb applying MiXCR to the 5' RACE reads. This table has fewer than 2 million distinct CDR3 sequences, 35% to 50% appearing once. The authors extracted at least 5 micrograms of total RNA per sample. Broader study findings: There were more naive CD4+ cells and higher diversity in long-lived donors than in aged donors. A roughly linear age-dependent decrease characterized TCR beta diversity per million T cells.

The J gene is TRBJ1-5, the V gene TRBV4-1; D not resolved. The sample comprised blood. The sequence came from a human donor in good health. The DNA for the CDR3 is TGCGCCAGCAGCCAAAGGATACTAGACGGAACCTTTAAGAGGCCCCAGCATTTT. Translation: CASSQRILDGTFKRPQHF.